The 16 T cell receptor beta chains below were found in one sample sequenced in a study of blood T cell repertoires in COVID-19. Measured with immunoSEQ multiplex PCR; TCRdb has only the in-frame clones, and not every one. The data contain 220,000 or so clones, 86% of them singletons. Sequenced: PBMCs or T cells enriched from blood (not recorded which). These receptors were obtained from a woman aged 45-60 years who had recovered from COVID-19.

The rearrangement joins TRBV4-2 to TRBJ1-5, with TRBD1 as a possible D gene (6 bases). This CDR3 contains 14 residues. Germline-derived CDR1 and CDR2 are LGHNA and YNFKEQ. V was shortened by 2 bases and J by 6 bases, with 11 bases between the two germline ends. The CDR3 DNA reads as TGTGCCAGCAGCCAAACAGGGTCCTTTCAGCCCCAGCATTTT. Residues: CASSQTGSFQPQHF.

The chain employs TRBV27 and TRBJ2-1; 7 bases map to TRBD2. The length of the CDR3 is 16 residues. The J segment lost 0 bases and the V segment lost 3 bases, leaving 5 bases of the junction unmatched. The germline gives CDR1 MNHEY, CDR2 SMNVEV (reference sequence). In DNA form, the CDR3 reads TGTGCCAGCAGTTTCTTGCGGGGGAGCTCCTACAATGAGCAGTTCTTC. Its translation: CASSFLRGSSYNEQFF.

This sequence joins TRBV18 and TRBJ1-1; D gene ambiguous. The CDR3 spans 13 residues. Germline V gene sequence: CDR1 KGHSH, CDR2 LQKENI. V was pared by 3 bases and J by 2 bases, with 7 bases between. CDR3 DNA sequence: TGTGCCAGCTCACCGGGCAGCAACACTGAAGCTTTCTTT. Encoded protein: CASSPGSNTEAFF. The variable domain in full, completed from reference TRBV18 and TRBJ1-1, reads NAGVMQNPRHLVRRRGQEARLRCSPMKGHSHVYWYRQLPEEGLKFMVYLQKENIIDESGMPKERFSAEFPKEGPSILRIQQVVRGDSAAYFCASSPGSNTEAFFGQGTRLTVV.

The V and J genes are TRBV18 and TRBJ1-1; tentative D call: TRBD1 (5 bases). This CDR3 has 15 amino acids. The germline V and J ends were trimmed by 1 base and 0 bases, with 9 bases remaining between them. CDR1 is KGHSH, CDR2 LQKENI, per germline. The CDR3 reads CASSPQAGMNTEAFF. Written as DNA, the CDR3 is TGTGCCAGCTCACCACAAGCAGGGATGAACACTGAAGCTTTCTTT.

This rearrangement joins TRBV7-2 to TRBJ1-1; no clear D gene. The germline V gene has CDR1 SGHTA and CDR2 FQGNSA. V was trimmed by 1 base and J by 0 bases, leaving 6 bases between them. The CDR3 is 14 amino acids. The CDR3 nucleotides are TGTGCCAGCAGCTTAGTGGCTTTGAACACTGAAGCTTTCTTT. This encodes CASSLVALNTEAFF.

J is TRBJ1-4 and V is TRBV6-2 or TRBV6-3; D unresolved. The ends were cut back, 4 bases at V and 7 bases at J, with 16 bases in the middle. Germline-derived CDR1 and CDR2 are MNHEY and SVGEGT. This CDR3 comprises 15 residues. The CDR3 reads CASSFGELASEKLFF. CDR3 sequence (DNA): TGTGCCAGCAGTTTCGGGGAACTCGCGAGTGAAAAACTGTTTTTT.

This rearrangement joins TRBV6-6 to TRBJ1-1, with D perhaps matching TRBD1 (5 bases). V was pared by 5 bases and J by 5 bases, with 21 bases between. This CDR3 contains 16 residues. In germline, CDR1 is MNHNY, CDR2 SVGAGI (reference sequence). The CDR3 coding sequence is TGTGCCAGCAGTCCCTCCGACAGCTCCCCATATACTGAAGCTTTCTTT. It translates to CASSPSDSSPYTEAFF.

The chain links TRBV7-2 to TRBJ1-4; TRBD1 aligns across 7 bases. The CDR3 length is 15 residues. The germline V gene has CDR1 SGHTA and CDR2 FQGNSA. J gave up 4 bases and V 5 bases, and 7 bases lay outside the gene matches. The DNA of the CDR3 is TGTGCCAGCAGCCCTGGGGACAGAAATAATGAAAAACTGTTTTTT. Amino acid sequence: CASSPGDRNNEKLFF.

J is TRBJ1-2 and V is TRBV9; D possibly corresponds to TRBD1 (5 bases). Germline-derived CDR1 and CDR2 are SGDLS and YYNGEE. This CDR3 has 13 residues. The V end was cut by 0 bases, the J end by 8 bases, with 11 bases between. In DNA, the CDR3 is TGTGCCAGCAGCGTAGCTCCAGGGAACGGCTACACCTTC. This encodes CASSVAPGNGYTF.

Comment on this clone: At one boundary the junction diverges from the germline segment, which might be a read error. The rearrangement joins TRBV6-2 or TRBV6-3 to TRBJ1-4, with D possibly matching TRBD1 (6 bases). The CDR3 is made up of 13 amino acids. Per germline, CDR1 MNHEY and CDR2 SVGEGT. The CDR3 bases are TGTGCCAGCAGTTCGGGGGGCAATGAAAAGCTGTTTTTT. Protein: CASSSGGNEKLFF.

This clone was seen just once. The J gene is TRBJ2-3, the V gene TRBV29-1; 7 nucleotides align to TRBD2. This CDR3 has 16 amino acids. V was clipped by 6 bases and J by 0 bases; unmatched bases: 12. In germline, CDR1 is SQVTM, CDR2 ANQGSEA. This CDR3 reads CSVTPRPSGSTDTQYF. CDR3 nucleotide sequence: TGCAGCGTGACCCCCCGGCCTAGCGGCAGCACAGATACGCAGTATTTT.

The chain links TRBV3-1 (or the pseudogene TRBV3-2) to TRBJ2-2; TRBD2 aligns across 7 bases. Germline assignment: CDR1 LGHDT and CDR2 YNNKEL (reference sequence). This CDR3 region has 15 residues. Trimming took 3 bases from V and 6 from J; bases not matched to a gene: 7. The DNA for the CDR3 is TGTGCCAGCAGCCAGGGGGGGGTGCACGCCGGGGAGCTGTTTTTT. Its translation is CASSQGGVHAGELFF.

This chain uses TRBV5-4 with TRBJ1-6; 9 bases line up with TRBD1. The V segment lost 0 bases and the J segment 9 bases; nucleotides outside the gene matches: 7. This CDR3 contains 16 residues. CDR1 is SGHNT, CDR2 YYREEE, per germline (reference sequence). The CDR3 sequence is CASSLVRGDRVSPLHF. In nucleotides, the CDR3 is TGTGCCAGCAGCTTGGTGAGGGGGGACAGGGTTTCACCCCTCCACTTT.

Here the CDR3 reads CASSEAYSNTEAFF. For the CDR3, the DNA is TGTGCCAGCAGTGAAGCGTACAGTAACACTGAAGCTTTCTTT. The chain is built from TRBV6-1 and TRBJ1-1; D is unclear. Trimming left V 0 bases short and J 2 bases short, with 7 bases between. Germline V gives CDR1 MNHNS, CDR2 SASEGT. The CDR3 runs to 14 residues.

The chain joins TRBV5-6 to TRBJ2-7; D may be TRBD1 (5 bases). The CDR3 has 15 amino acids. With 0 bases removed from V and 0 bases from J, the gap between germline ends came to 10 bases. The germline gives CDR1 SGHDT, CDR2 YYEEEE. Here the CDR3 reads CASSLGQGFSYEQYF. For the CDR3, the DNA is TGTGCCAGCAGCTTGGGGCAGGGTTTCTCCTACGAGCAGTACTTC.

The gene calls are TRBV11-2 and TRBJ1-6; 7 positions match TRBD1. Germline CDR1 and CDR2: SGHAT and FQNNGV. This CDR3 contains 16 residues. Germline trimming cut 4 bases from V and 11 bases from J; bases unmatched to any gene: 14. CDR3 nucleotide sequence: TGTGCCAGCAGCTACAAGACAGGGTGGAGAGGGGCACCCCTCCACTTT. Its translation is CASSYKTGWRGAPLHF.